This T cell receptor beta chain came from a study of blood T cell repertoires in COVID-19. For the study at large: COVID-19 samples collected from the United States, Italy and Spain covered acute and convalescent phases. PBMCs, B-cell-depleted T cells, or T cells were the source of the cDNA or gDNA that made up the material.

The V and J ends lost 5 bases and 5 bases, in that order; junction bases with no gene match: 6. The CDR3 is 13 residues long. Germline V lookup: CDR1 LNHDA, CDR2 SQIVND (reference sequence). In the authors' methods: Reference gene primer amplification in the assay estimated nucleated cell counts. Sequencing was performed with immunoSEQ multiplex PCR; in TCRdb, only in-frame clones are kept and a portion is missing. The V and J calls and the clone size are those of that table, but D and trimming were determined from the DNA. The sample records roughly 250,000 clones, roughly 90% being singletons. Seattle-derived patients entered the study during active infection and were followed longitudinally.

This chain connects TRBV19 to TRBJ2-7; 7 bases fit TRBD1. The material sequenced was peripheral blood. This sequence was found in a woman between 25 and 40 years old with COVID-19, enrolled during active disease. The CDR3 DNA sequence: TGTGCCAGTAGTCGACAGGGCTTGGACGAGCAGTACTTC. Translated: CASSRQGLDEQYF.